The rows below give T cell receptor beta chains drawn from one sample of a study of blood T cell repertoires in COVID-19. Profiled with immunoSEQ multiplex PCR; TCRdb holds only in-frame clones, not every one. This table holds around 700,000 clones, about nine tenths found once. Sequenced sample: peripheral blood. Receptor source: a woman younger than 30 with acute or convalescent COVID-19. Both conserved end residues are part of each CDR3. D genes are given only for firm matches. Size is omitted from some rows. Given values are once, few, many or a class for expanded clones.

J | D | V | size | DNA | CDR3
TRBJ2-2 | . | TRBV9 | . | TGTGCCAGCAGTCCGGGAAAATCGAACACCGGGGAGCTGTTTTTT | CASSPGKSNTGELFF
TRBJ1-5 | . | TRBV2 | few | TGTGCCAGCAGTGAAACGTCAGGCTATAGCAATCAGCCCCAGCATTTT | CASSETSGYSNQPQHF
TRBJ2-7 | . | TRBV5-1 | once | TGCGCCAGCAGCTTTACAGGGTTCGACGAGCAGTACTTC | CASSFTGFDEQYF
TRBJ1-6 | . | TRBV9 | . | TGTGCCAGCAGCGGATCAGGCAGCTCCTATAATTCACCCCTCCACTTT | CASSGSGSSYNSPLHF
TRBJ1-2 | . | TRBV29-1 | . | TGCAGCGTTGACCAGACAGACGAGAACTATGGCTACACCTTC | CSVDQTDENYGYTF
TRBJ2-2 | . | TRBV21-1 | . | TGTGCCATGCCTACTGGGAACACCGGGGAGCTGTTTTTT | CAMPTGNTGELFF
TRBJ1-3 | . | TRBV1 | . | TGCACCAGCAGCCAAGTCGAGGTCCCAAGGGAGACCGGAAACACCATATATTTT | CTSSQVEVPRETGNTIYF
TRBJ1-4 | TRBD1 | TRBV11-2 | . | TGTGCCAGCAGCTTAATCAGGGGGGATGAAAAACTGTTTTTT | CASSLIRGDEKLFF
TRBJ2-1 | . | TRBV5-1 | . | TGCGCCAGCAGCTTGCGGACCGTAGGGGCCTACAATGAGCAGTTCTTC | CASSLRTVGAYNEQFF
TRBJ2-7 | . | TRBV9 | . | TGTGCCAGCAGCCTGAGGGGGCGGGACTACGAGCAGTACTTC | CASSLRGRDYEQYF
TRBJ2-5 | . | TRBV5-4 | once | TGTGCCAGCAGCTTCGGCGGGATTGGGGAGACCCAGTACTTC | CASSFGGIGETQYF
TRBJ2-7 | . | TRBV6-5 | . | TGTGCCAGCGTAGGAGGCTCCTACGAGCAGTACTTC | CASVGGSYEQYF
TRBJ2-7 | TRBD1 | TRBV27 | . | TGTGCCAGCAGTTTGGGGCCCGGACAGGCGTACGAGCAGTACTTC | CASSLGPGQAYEQYF
TRBJ2-1 | . | TRBV6-5 | . | TGTGCCAGCAGTTACTCCCCTAGTAATGAGCAGTTCTTC | CASSYSPSNEQFF
TRBJ1-5 | . | TRBV12-2 | once | TGTGCAAGTCGCTTAGGGGGGCAGGGGGTCCTCGTGAATCAGCCCCAGCATTTT | CASRLGGQGVLVNQPQHF
TRBJ2-5 | . | TRBV7-2 | . | TGTGCCAGCAGCTTAGGGGTGAGGGAGACCCAGTACTTC | CASSLGVRETQYF
TRBJ1-2 | . | TRBV6-1 | . | TGTGCCAGCAGTGAAGTGGGGCAGGAGAACTATGGCTACACCTTC | CASSEVGQENYGYTF
TRBJ2-1 | TRBD2 | TRBV5-1 | . | TGCGCCAGCAGCTTTAGCGGGAGCTACAATGAGCAGTTCTTC | CASSFSGSYNEQFF
TRBJ1-1 | . | TRBV4-1 | . | TGCGCCAGCAGCCAAGATAACTGGAACACTGAAGCTTTCTTT | CASSQDNWNTEAFF
TRBJ2-2 | TRBD2 | TRBV11-2 | . | TGTGCCAGCAGCTTACGAGCGGGGGGGCGGTTCACCGGGGAGCTGTTTTTT | CASSLRAGGRFTGELFF
TRBJ2-1 | . | TRBV7-8 | . | TGTGCCAGCAGAGCCCCGGGAAATGAGCAGTTCTTC | CASRAPGNEQFF
TRBJ1-6 | TRBD1 | TRBV19 | . | TGTGCCAGTAGACAGGGACAGGGGAATTCACCCCTCCACTTT | CASRQGQGNSPLHF
TRBJ1-2 | TRBD1 | TRBV6-4 | . | TGTGCCAGCAGTGAATCCCCGGGACAGTCCTATGGCTACACCTTC | CASSESPGQSYGYTF
TRBJ1-1 | . | TRBV2 | . | TGTGCCAGCAGGAACAGGGTGGAAGCTTTCTTT | CASRNRVEAFF
TRBJ1-3 | . | TRBV10-3 | . | TGTGCCATCAGTGAGCCCAGGGAAATCTCTGGAAACACCATATATTTT | CAISEPREISGNTIYF
TRBJ1-3 | . | TRBV25-1 | . | TGTGCCAGCAGTGAATTGGGGCTAGGCGGAAACACCATATATTTT | CASSELGLGGNTIYF
TRBJ1-2 | . | TRBV2 | . | TGTGCCAAATGGAGATCCGCTAACTATGGCTACACCTTC | CAKWRSANYGYTF
TRBJ1-2 | TRBD1 | TRBV29-1 | . | TGCAGCGTTGAGGGGGCAGGGGGCTATGGCTACACCTTC | CSVEGAGGYGYTF
TRBJ1-1 | . | TRBV2 | . | TGTGCCAGCATTAAAAGACAGCAAAACACTGAAGCTTTCTTT | CASIKRQQNTEAFF
TRBJ1-4 | . | TRBV10-3 | . | TGTGCCATCAGTGAGTCGACGTGGGGGCGCAATGAAAAACTGTTTTTT | CAISESTWGRNEKLFF
TRBJ1-1 | . | TRBV2 | . | TGTGCCAGCAGCACGGGTTTAAACACTGAAGCTTTCTTT | CASSTGLNTEAFF
TRBJ1-3 | TRBD1 | TRBV18 | . | TGTGCCAGCTCACCTGGACAGGGGGCCAGAAACACCATATATTTT | CASSPGQGARNTIYF
TRBJ2-7 | . | TRBV5-1 | . | TGCGCCAGCAGCTCTGACAGCTCCTACGAGCAGTACTTC | CASSSDSSYEQYF
TRBJ1-1 | . | TRBV4-2 | . | TGTGCCAGCAGCCTAAACGAAGGGGGATACACTGAAGCTTTCTTT | CASSLNEGGYTEAFF
TRBJ2-7 | TRBD2 | TRBV9 | . | TGTGCCAGCAGCGTAGGGTGGACTAGGGGAGAGCAGTACTTC | CASSVGWTRGEQYF
TRBJ2-5 | . | TRBV11-2 | . | TGTGCCAGCAGCCCCCCGGGGTGGCTTGTGGAGACCCAGTACTTC | CASSPPGWLVETQYF
TRBJ1-1 | . | TRBV6-5 | . | TGTGCCAGCAGTTACACCGGCGGGGGGGCGGGTGCTGAAGCTTTCTTT | CASSYTGGGAGAEAFF
TRBJ1-1 | . | TRBV6-5 | once | TGTGCCAGCATGAGGACAGAGAACACTGAAGCTTTCTTT | CASMRTENTEAFF
TRBJ1-2 | TRBD1 | TRBV19 | . | TGTGCCAGTAGGGCAGGGGGGAGTAATGGCTACACCTTC | CASRAGGSNGYTF
TRBJ1-4 | TRBD1 | TRBV7-2 | . | TGTGCCAGCAGCTTAAAACAGGGGCTCGGGATATATGAAAAACTGTTTTTT | CASSLKQGLGIYEKLFF
TRBJ2-3 | . | TRBV6-4 | . | TGTGCCAGCTCCAATCGGGCCCAGGGATCACCAGATACGCAGTATTTT | CASSNRAQGSPDTQYF
TRBJ2-7 | TRBD1 | TRBV2 | . | TGTGCCATCCGAGGACAGGGGGATTTGGGATCCTACGAGCAGTACTTC | CAIRGQGDLGSYEQYF
TRBJ2-1 | TRBD2 | TRBV7-8 | . | TGTGCCAGCAGCTCCAGGACTAGCGGGGACTACAATGAGCAGTTCTTC | CASSSRTSGDYNEQFF
TRBJ2-1 | . | TRBV6-4 | few | TGTGCCAGCAGTGACCACCCTTCGTCAGGTCCCTACAATGAGCAGTTCTTC | CASSDHPSSGPYNEQFF
TRBJ1-6 | TRBD1 | TRBV15 | . | TGTGCCACCAGCAGCATTGAAATACAGGGGGGTCTTCTTCAGGATTCACCCCTCCACTTT | CATSSIEIQGGLLQDSPLHF
TRBJ1-2 | . | TRBV6-5 | . | TGTGCCAGCAGTTACTCTGTAACAGGGCATGGCTACACCTTC | CASSYSVTGHGYTF
TRBJ1-2 | . | TRBV18 | . | TGTGCCAGCTCACCACCCAATTTGGGTACAGGGCCGTATGGCTACACCTTC | CASSPPNLGTGPYGYTF
TRBJ2-3 | TRBD2 | TRBV6-2/TRBV6-3 | . | TGTGCCAGCAGTTTCCGGGACTACATCGATACGCAGTATTTT | CASSFRDYIDTQYF
TRBJ2-3 | . | TRBV15 | . | TGTGCCACCAGCAGGAACAGGGTTTTCACAGATACGCAGTATTTT | CATSRNRVFTDTQYF
TRBJ2-3 | TRBD1 | TRBV6-5 | . | TGTGCCAGCAGTTACTCGAAGACAGGGGGATCAGATACGCAGTATTTT | CASSYSKTGGSDTQYF
TRBJ2-7 | . | TRBV7-2 | . | TGTGCCAGCAGCACTGTAACAGGGACAACCTACGAGCAGTACTTC | CASSTVTGTTYEQYF
TRBJ1-2 | . | TRBV29-1 | . | TGCAGCGTCCCGGACAGAAGATCCTATGGCTACACCTTC | CSVPDRRSYGYTF
TRBJ1-2 | TRBD1 | TRBV4-2 | . | TGTGCCAGCAGCCAGGCTGGACAGGGTCTGTTTAACTATGGCTACACCTTC | CASSQAGQGLFNYGYTF
TRBJ1-5 | . | TRBV2 | . | TGTGCCAGCACTATCCGGGGAGTCCCCCAGCATTTT | CASTIRGVPQHF
TRBJ2-1 | . | TRBV3-1/TRBV3-2 | . | TGTGCCAGCAGCCAAGATTTGGGATTCAGGGACAATGAGCAGTTCTTC | CASSQDLGFRDNEQFF
TRBJ1-2 | . | TRBV10-2 | . | TGCGCCAGCAGTGGTCAGGGCCCGGATGGCTACACCTTC | CASSGQGPDGYTF
TRBJ1-1 | TRBD1 | TRBV7-3 | . | TGTGCCAGCAGCTTAGGACAGGGAGCGAACACTGAAGCTTTCTTT | CASSLGQGANTEAFF
TRBJ2-7 | . | TRBV19 | . | TGTGCCAGTAGTTGGGCCCTATCCTACGAGCAGTACTTC | CASSWALSYEQYF
TRBJ1-4 | . | TRBV5-8 | . | TGTGCCAGCAGCTTGTATAGTGAAAAACTGTTTTTT | CASSLYSEKLFF